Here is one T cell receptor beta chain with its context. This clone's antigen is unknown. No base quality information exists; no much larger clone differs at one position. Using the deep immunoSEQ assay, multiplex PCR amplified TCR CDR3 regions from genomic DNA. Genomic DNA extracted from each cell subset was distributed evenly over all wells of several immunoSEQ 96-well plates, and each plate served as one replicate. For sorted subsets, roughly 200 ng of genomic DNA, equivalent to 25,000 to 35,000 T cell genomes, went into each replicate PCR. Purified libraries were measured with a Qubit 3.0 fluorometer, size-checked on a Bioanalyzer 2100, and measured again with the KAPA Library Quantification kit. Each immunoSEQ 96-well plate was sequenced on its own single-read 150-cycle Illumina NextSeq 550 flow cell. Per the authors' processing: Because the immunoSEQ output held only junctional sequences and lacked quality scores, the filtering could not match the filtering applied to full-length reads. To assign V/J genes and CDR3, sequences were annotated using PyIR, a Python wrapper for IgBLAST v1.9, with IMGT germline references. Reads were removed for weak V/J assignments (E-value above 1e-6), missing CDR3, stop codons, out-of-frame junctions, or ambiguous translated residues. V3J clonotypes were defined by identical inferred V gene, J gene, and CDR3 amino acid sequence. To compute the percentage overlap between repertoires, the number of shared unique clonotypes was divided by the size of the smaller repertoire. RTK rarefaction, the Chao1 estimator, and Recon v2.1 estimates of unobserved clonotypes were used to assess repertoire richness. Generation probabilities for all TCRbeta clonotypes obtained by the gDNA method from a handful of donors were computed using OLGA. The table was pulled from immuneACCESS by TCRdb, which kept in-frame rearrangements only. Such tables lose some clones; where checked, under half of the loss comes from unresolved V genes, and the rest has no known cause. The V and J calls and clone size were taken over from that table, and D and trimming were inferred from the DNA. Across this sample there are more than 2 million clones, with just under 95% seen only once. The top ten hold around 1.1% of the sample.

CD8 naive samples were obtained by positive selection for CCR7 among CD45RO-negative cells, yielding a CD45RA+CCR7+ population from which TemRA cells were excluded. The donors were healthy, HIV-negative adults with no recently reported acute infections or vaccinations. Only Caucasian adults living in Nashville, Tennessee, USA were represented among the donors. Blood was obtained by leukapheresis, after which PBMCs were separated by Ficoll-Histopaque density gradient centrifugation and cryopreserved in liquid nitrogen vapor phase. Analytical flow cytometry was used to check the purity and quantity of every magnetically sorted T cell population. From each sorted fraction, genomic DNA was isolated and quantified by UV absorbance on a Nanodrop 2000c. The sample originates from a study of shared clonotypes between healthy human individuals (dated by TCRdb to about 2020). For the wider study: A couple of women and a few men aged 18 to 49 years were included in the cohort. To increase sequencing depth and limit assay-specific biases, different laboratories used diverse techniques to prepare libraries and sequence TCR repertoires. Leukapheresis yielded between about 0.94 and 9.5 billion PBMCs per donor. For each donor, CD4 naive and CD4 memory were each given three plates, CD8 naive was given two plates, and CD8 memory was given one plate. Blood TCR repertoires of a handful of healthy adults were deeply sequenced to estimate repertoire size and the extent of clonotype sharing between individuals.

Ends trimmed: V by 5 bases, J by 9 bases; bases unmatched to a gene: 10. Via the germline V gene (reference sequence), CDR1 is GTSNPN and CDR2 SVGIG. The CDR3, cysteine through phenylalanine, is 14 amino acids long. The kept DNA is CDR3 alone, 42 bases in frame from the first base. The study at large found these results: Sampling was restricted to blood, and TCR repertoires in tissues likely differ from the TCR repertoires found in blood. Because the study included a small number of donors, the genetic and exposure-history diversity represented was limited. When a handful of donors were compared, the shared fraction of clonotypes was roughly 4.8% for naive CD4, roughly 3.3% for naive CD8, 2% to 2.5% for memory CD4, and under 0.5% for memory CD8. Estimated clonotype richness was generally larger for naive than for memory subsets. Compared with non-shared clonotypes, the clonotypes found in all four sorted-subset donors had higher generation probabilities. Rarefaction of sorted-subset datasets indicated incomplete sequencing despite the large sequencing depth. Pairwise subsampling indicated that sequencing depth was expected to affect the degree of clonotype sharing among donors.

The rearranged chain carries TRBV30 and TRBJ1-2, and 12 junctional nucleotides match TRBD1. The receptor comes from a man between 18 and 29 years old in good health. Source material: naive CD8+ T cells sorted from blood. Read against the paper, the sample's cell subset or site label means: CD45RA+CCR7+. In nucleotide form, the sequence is TGTGCCTGGTCGACCGGGACAGGGGGCAAGAGCTACACCTTC. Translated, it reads CAWSTGTGGKSYTF.